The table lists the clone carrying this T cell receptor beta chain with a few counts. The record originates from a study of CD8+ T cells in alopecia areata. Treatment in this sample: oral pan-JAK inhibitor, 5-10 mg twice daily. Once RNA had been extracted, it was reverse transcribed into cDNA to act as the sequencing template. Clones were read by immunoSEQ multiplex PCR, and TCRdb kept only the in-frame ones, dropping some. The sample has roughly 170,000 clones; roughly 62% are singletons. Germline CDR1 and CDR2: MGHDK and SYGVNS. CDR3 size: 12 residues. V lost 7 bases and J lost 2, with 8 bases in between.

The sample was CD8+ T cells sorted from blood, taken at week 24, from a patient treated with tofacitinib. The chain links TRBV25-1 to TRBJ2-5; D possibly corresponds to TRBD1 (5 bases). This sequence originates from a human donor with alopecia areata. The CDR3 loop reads CASIDSQETQYF. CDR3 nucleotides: TGTGCCAGCATCGACAGTCAAGAGACCCAGTACTTC.